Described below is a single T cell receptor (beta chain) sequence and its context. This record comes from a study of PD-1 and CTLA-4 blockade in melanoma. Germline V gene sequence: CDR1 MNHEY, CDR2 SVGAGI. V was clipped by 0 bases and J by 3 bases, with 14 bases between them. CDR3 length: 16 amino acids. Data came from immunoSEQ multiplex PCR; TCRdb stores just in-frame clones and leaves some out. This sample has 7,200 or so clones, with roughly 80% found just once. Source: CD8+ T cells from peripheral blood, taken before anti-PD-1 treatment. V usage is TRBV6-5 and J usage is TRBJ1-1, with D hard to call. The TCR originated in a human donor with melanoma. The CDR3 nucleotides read TGTGCCAGCAGTTACTCGAAAGATCGGCTAGACACTGAAGCTTTCTTT. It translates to CASSYSKDRLDTEAFF.